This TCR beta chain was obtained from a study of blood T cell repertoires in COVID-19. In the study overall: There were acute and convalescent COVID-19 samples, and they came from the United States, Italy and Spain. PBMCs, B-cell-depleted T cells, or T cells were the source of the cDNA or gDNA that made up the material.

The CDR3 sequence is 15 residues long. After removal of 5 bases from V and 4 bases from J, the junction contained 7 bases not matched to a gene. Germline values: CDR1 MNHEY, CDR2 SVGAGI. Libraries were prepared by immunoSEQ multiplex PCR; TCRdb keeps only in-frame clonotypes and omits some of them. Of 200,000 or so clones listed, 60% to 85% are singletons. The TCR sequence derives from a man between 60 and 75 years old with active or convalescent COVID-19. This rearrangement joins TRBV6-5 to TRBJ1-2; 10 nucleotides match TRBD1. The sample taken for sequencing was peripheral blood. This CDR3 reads CASSQTGGVLYGYTF. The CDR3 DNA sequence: TGTGCCAGCAGTCAGACAGGGGGCGTTCTCTATGGCTACACCTTC.